These T cell receptor beta chains were read from a single sample in a study of blood T cells in healthy people across ages. Using its own MiXCR run on the 5' RACE reads, TCRdb lists one record per CDR3 protein. Counted here are about 290,000 distinct CDR3 sequences, 27% occurring once; the ten biggest clones make up 25% to 35%. Sequences were obtained from blood. These receptors were obtained from a woman in her 70s in good health. The CDR3 runs from the conserved cysteine through the conserved F or W. The order of the fields is clone size, J gene, V gene, D gene, CDR3 protein, CDR3 DNA. A D gene is named only where the DNA matches it firmly. For some rows the clone size is stated as once, few or many, or as a class when expanded; others skip it.

NA | TRBJ2-5 | TRBV20-1 | NA | CSVGEPGLGETQYF | TGCAGTGTGGGAGAACCGGGTCTCGGAGAGACCCAGTACTTC
NA | TRBJ1-4 | TRBV20-1 | NA | CSASREKLFF | TGCAGTGCTTCTAGGGAAAAACTGTTTTTT
few | TRBJ2-2 | TRBV29-1 | TRBD1 | CSVVGTGGTGELFF | TGCAGCGTTGTGGGGACAGGAGGAACCGGGGAGCTGTTTTTT
few | TRBJ2-7 | TRBV15 | NA | CATSRSSVTTYEQYF | TGTGCCACCAGCCGATCTAGCGTGACGACCTACGAGCAGTACTTT
NA | TRBJ1-5 | TRBV3-1 | NA | CASSQDDRQSHQPQHF | TGTGCCAGCAGCCAAGATGACAGACAGAGTCACCAGCCCCAGCATTTT
few | TRBJ2-3 | TRBV5-5 | NA | CASSPTGNLLTDTQYF | TGTGCCAGCAGCCCAACCGGGAACCTTCTCACAGATACGCAGTATTTT
NA | TRBJ2-3 | TRBV28 | NA | CASSPPIAGTDTQYF | TGTGCCAGCAGTCCACCAATAGCGGGCACAGATACGCAGTATTTT
NA | TRBJ1-1 | TRBV28 | NA | CASSFYGPGGSGMTEAFF | TGTGCCAGCAGTTTCTATGGACCTGGGGGCTCGGGTATGACTGAAGCTTTCTTT
few | TRBJ2-3 | TRBV29-1 | NA | CSAPWTDTDTQYF | TGCAGCGCCCCCTGGACAGACACAGATACGCAGTATTTT
few | TRBJ2-1 | TRBV2 | NA | CASRQDKNEQFF | TGTGCCAGCAGACAGGACAAGAATGAGCAGTTCTTC
once | TRBJ2-3 | TRBV28 | NA | CASSLQGPDTQYF | TGTGCCAGCAGTTTACAAGGTCCAGATACGCAGTATTTT
few | TRBJ1-6 | TRBV6-6 | NA | CASSYGQPYNSPLHF | TGTGCCAGCAGTTACGGGCAGCCTTATAATTCACCCCTCCACTTT
NA | TRBJ2-1 | TRBV6-6 | NA | CASSPRVATYNEQFF | TGTGCCAGCAGTCCCAGGGTTGCGACCTACAATGAGCAGTTCTTC
NA | TRBJ2-5 | TRBV4-3 | TRBD2 | CASSQETGSGGHQETQYF | TGCGCCAGCAGCCAAGAAACTGGAAGCGGGGGGCACCAAGAGACCCAGTACTTC
NA | TRBJ2-5 | TRBV7-2 | TRBD2 | CASSTIPGGETQYF | TGTGCCAGCAGCACAATCCCGGGGGGGGAGACCCAGTACTTC
many | TRBJ2-4 | TRBV19 | NA | CASRSVWDENIQYF | TGTGCCAGTCGGAGTGTGTGGGACGAAAACATTCAGTACTTC
NA | TRBJ2-7 | TRBV18 | NA | CASSPPNAGVSYEQYF | TGTGCCAGCTCACCACCGAATGCAGGGGTGTCCTACGAGCAGTACTTC
once | TRBJ2-5 | TRBV2 | NA | CASRGKARETQYF | TGTGCCAGCAGGGGAAAGGCTCGGGAGACCCAGTACTTC
NA | TRBJ2-7 | TRBV29-1 | NA | CSVEDLPDRRLYEQYF | TGCAGCGTTGAAGATCTACCGGACAGAAGACTCTACGAGCAGTACTTC
few | TRBJ2-7 | TRBV29-1 | NA | CSVGDGSGYEQYF | TGCAGCGTTGGAGACGGGAGTGGGTACGAGCAGTACTTC
few | TRBJ2-1 | TRBV28 | TRBD1 | CASSSTGTGVKNEQFF | TGTGCCAGCAGTTCCACCGGGACAGGGGTGAAGAATGAGCAGTTCTTC
few | TRBJ2-5 | TRBV2 | TRBD2 | CASSVASGQETQYF | TGTGCCAGCAGTGTTGCTAGCGGACAAGAGACCCAGTACTTC
NA | TRBJ1-1 | TRBV14 | NA | CASSTTGYCAREAFF | TGTGCCAGCAGCACAACAGGATATTGTGCCAGGGAAGCTTTCTTT
NA | TRBJ2-1 | TRBV15 | TRBD2 | CATSRVLAGGGEQFF | TGTGCCACCAGCAGAGTTCTAGCGGGAGGTGGTGAGCAGTTCTTC
NA | TRBJ1-2 | TRBV6-1 | NA | CASSEGGGYGYTF | TGTGCCAGCAGTGAAGGGGGGGGCTATGGCTACACCTTC
NA | TRBJ2-5 | TRBV20-1 | NA | CSLRGIGSETQYF | TGCAGTTTAAGAGGAATCGGTTCGGAGACCCAGTACTTC
many | TRBJ1-4 | TRBV29-1 | NA | CSVVDTGANEKLFF | TGCAGCGTTGTAGATACGGGGGCTAATGAAAAACTGTTTTTT
NA | TRBJ2-1 | TRBV12-5 | NA | CASGLGVIAGNEQFF | TGTGCTAGTGGTCTGGGAGTTATCGCGGGCAATGAGCAGTTCTTC
NA | TRBJ2-7 | TRBV28 | NA | CASEGEGFSYEQYF | TGTGCCAGCGAGGGGGAGGGCTTTTCCTACGAGCAGTACTTC
few | TRBJ2-7 | TRBV11-2 | TRBD1 | CASSFGGQGHEQYF | TGTGCCAGCAGCTTTGGGGGACAGGGCCACGAGCAGTACTTC
few | TRBJ2-5 | TRBV10-3 | NA | CAISEITVENQETQYF | TGTGCCATCAGTGAGATAACAGTCGAAAACCAAGAGACCCAGTACTTC
NA | TRBJ1-1 | TRBV4-1 | NA | CASSLSGTSNTEAFF | TGCGCCAGCAGCCTGTCCGGGACGTCGAACACTGAAGCTTTCTTT
once | TRBJ2-5 | TRBV12-3/TRBV12-4 | NA | CASSLVGRTQETQYF | TGTGCCAGCAGTTTAGTTGGTCGGACACAAGAGACCCAGTACTTC
few | TRBJ2-7 | TRBV6-1 | TRBD2 | CASRASGSSEQYF | TGTGCCAGCCGGGCTAGCGGGAGTTCCGAGCAGTACTTC
NA | TRBJ2-3 | TRBV29-1 | NA | CSLGDSTDTQYF | TGCAGCCTTGGGGACAGCACAGATACGCAGTATTTT
NA | TRBJ2-5 | TRBV18 | NA | CASSPFTGTVYQETQYF | TGTGCCAGCTCACCCTTCACCGGAACAGTGTACCAAGAGACCCAGTACTTC
NA | TRBJ2-1 | TRBV5-1 | NA | CASSFLLTSNEQFF | TGCGCCAGCAGCTTCTTACTGACTAGCAATGAGCAGTTCTTC
few | TRBJ1-2 | TRBV20-1 | NA | CSAIRGNYGYTF | TGCAGTGCTATTCGGGGAAACTATGGCTACACCTTC
NA | TRBJ2-7 | TRBV5-5 | NA | CASSFQAGRDYEQYF | TGTGCCAGCAGCTTTCAAGCGGGCAGGGACTACGAGCAGTACTTC
few | TRBJ2-2 | TRBV15 | NA | CATSRDEGSGELFF | TGTGCCACCAGCAGAGATGAAGGCTCCGGGGAGCTGTTTTTT
NA | TRBJ2-2 | TRBV28 | NA | CASRLTTGELFF | TGTGCCAGCCGGTTGACCACCGGGGAGCTGTTTTTT
NA | TRBJ1-4 | TRBV5-6 | TRBD1 | CASSGQGGEKLFF | TGTGCCAGCAGCGGACAGGGGGGTGAAAAACTGTTTTTT
few | TRBJ2-3 | TRBV7-2 | NA | CASSLGLARQDTQYF | TGTGCCAGCAGCTTAGGGCTCGCTCGGCAGGATACGCAGTATTTT
NA | TRBJ2-1 | TRBV4-3 | NA | CASSQEGIGYNEQFF | TGCGCCAGCAGCCAAGAGGGGATAGGGTACAATGAGCAGTTCTTC